The 15 T cell receptor beta chains listed next were all sequenced from one sample in a study of CD8+ T cells in alopecia areata. The treatment here: oral pan-JAK inhibitor, 5-10 mg twice daily. After isolation, RNA underwent reverse transcription to generate cDNA as the sequencing template. TCRdb's copy holds only in-frame clones and misses some; the assay was immunoSEQ multiplex PCR. The sample includes around 270,000 clones, 55% to 70% of them seen just once. The sample in question was CD4+ T cells sorted from blood, obtained at week 24, from a patient treated with tofacitinib. These receptors were obtained from a human donor with alopecia areata.

The chain employs TRBV6-5 and TRBJ2-7, with 14 bases lining up with TRBD2. This CDR3 is built from 15 residues. CDR1 is MNHEY and CDR2 is SVGAGI in the germline V gene. The trim removed 6 bases at V and 4 bases at J, leaving 5 bases unmatched. The CDR3 is CASRPRTSGGYEQYF. CDR3 nucleotide sequence: TGTGCCAGCAGGCCAAGGACTAGCGGGGGGTACGAGCAGTACTTC.

The chain carries TRBV27 and TRBJ2-2; D is perhaps TRBD1 (6 bases). Germline values: CDR1 MNHEY, CDR2 SMNVEV (reference sequence). This CDR3 is built from 14 residues. The V and J ends lost 6 bases and 4 bases respectively, with 12 bases between them. The CDR3 coding sequence is TGTGCCAGCAGATTACAGGGTGGCACCGGGGAGCTGTTTTTT. Translated: CASRLQGGTGELFF.

The rearrangement uses TRBV28 and TRBJ2-5; D ambiguous. The V gene's germline CDR1 is MDHEN and CDR2 SYDVKM. This CDR3 comprises 13 residues. The ends were cut back, 4 bases at V and 1 base at J, with 7 bases in the middle. The CDR3 protein is CASSSRLQETQYF. For the CDR3, the DNA is TGTGCCAGCAGTTCACGACTCCAAGAGACCCAGTACTTC.

In its sample, this clone was seen a few times. V and J are TRBV10-3 and TRBJ1-1; no reliable D call. V gave up 0 bases and J gave up 11 bases, with 13 bases separating them. The CDR3 consists of 13 residues. Per the germline V gene, CDR1 is ENHRY and CDR2 is SYGVKD. CDR3 region: CAISESGPFGAFF. CDR3 nucleotide sequence: TGTGCCATCAGTGAGTCCGGCCCCTTCGGGGCTTTCTTT.

The J gene is TRBJ2-1, the V gene TRBV11-1; the match to TRBD1 covers 7 bases. The CDR3 has 15 amino acids. The J segment lost 1 base and the V segment lost 5 bases, leaving 5 bases of the junction unmatched. The germline V gene encodes CDR1 SGHAT and CDR2 FQDESV (reference sequence). This CDR3 reads CASSKRQGSYNEQFF. The CDR3 region has the DNA TGTGCCAGCAGCAAACGACAGGGTTCCTACAATGAGCAGTTCTTC. The full variable domain, rest sourced from reference TRBV11-1 and TRBJ2-1, is EAEVAQSPRYKITEKSQAVAFWCDPISGHATLYWYRQILGQGPELLVQFQDESVVDDSQLPKDRFSAERLKGVDSTLKIQPAELGDSAMYLCASSKRQGSYNEQFFGPGTRLTVL.

On this clone itself: Other DNA sequences in this specimen translate into the identical CDR3. The chain recombines TRBV7-2 with TRBJ1-6; 10 nucleotides match TRBD1. This CDR3 has 14 residues. CDR1 and CDR2 (germline): SGHTA, FQGNSA. V gave up 5 bases and J gave up 9 bases; unmatched junction bases: 4. CDR3 region: CASSPRDRGSPLHF. The CDR3 DNA is TGTGCCAGCAGCCCCCGGGACAGGGGTTCACCCCTCCACTTT. The entire variable domain, with the rest obtained from reference TRBV7-2 and TRBJ1-6, is as follows: GAGVSQSPSNKVTEKGKDVELRCDPISGHTALYWYRQSLGQGLEFLIYFQGNSAPDKSGLPSDRFSAERTGGSVSTLTIQRTQQEDSAVYLCASSPRDRGSPLHFGNGTRLTVT.

In its sample, this clone was seen once. The chain couples TRBV18 to TRBJ1-1, with a possible D match to TRBD1 (5 bases). This CDR3 spans 14 amino acids. Germline V CDR1 and CDR2: KGHSH, LQKENI. The V gene lost 5 bases and the J gene lost 3 bases, with 13 bases spanning the gap. This chain's CDR3 is CASSVRGVDTEAFF. In DNA, the CDR3 is TGTGCCAGCTCAGTCCGGGGGGTTGACACTGAAGCTTTCTTT.

V and J are TRBV9 and TRBJ2-5; TRBD1 agrees at 10 bases. The V and J ends lost 2 bases and 5 bases, in that order; junction bases with no gene match: 3. CDR1 and CDR2 from the germline V gene are SGDLS and YYNGEE. This CDR3 is built from 14 residues. DNA for the CDR3: TGTGCCAGCAGCGTCGACAGGGGGCTGGAGACCCAGTACTTC. Amino acid sequence: CASSVDRGLETQYF.

V gene TRBV4-1 combines with J gene TRBJ2-2; 8 bases map to TRBD1. Germline V lookup: CDR1 MGHRA, CDR2 YSYEKL. The ends lost 3 bases at V and 1 base at J; junction bases unmatched: 1. The CDR3 totals 15 residues. CDR3 DNA: TGCGCCAGCAGCCACGGACAGGGGAACACCGGGGAGCTGTTTTTT. Its protein is CASSHGQGNTGELFF.

This clone was observed a single time. The chain is built from TRBV7-2 and TRBJ2-3, with D unresolved. The CDR3 totals 13 residues. Germline V gene lookup returns CDR1 SGHTA and CDR2 FQGNSA. Between the trimmed V and J ends, which lost 5 bases and 6 bases, there was a span of 12 bases. CDR3 nucleotide sequence: TGTGCCAGCAGCCATACGAATTTGGATACGCAGTATTTT. Amino acid sequence: CASSHTNLDTQYF.

The rearrangement joins TRBV7-2 to TRBJ2-3; D gene uncertain. With 0 bases removed from V and 4 bases from J, the gap between germline ends came to 11 bases. CDR1 and CDR2 (germline): SGHTA, FQGNSA. This CDR3 region has 15 residues. For the CDR3, the DNA is TGTGCCAGCAGCTTAGCCCCCGGAAGCGCAGATACGCAGTATTTT. It translates to CASSLAPGSADTQYF.

This clone showed up just once. This sequence joins TRBV9 and TRBJ1-2, with D possibly being TRBD1 (5 bases). V lost 4 bases and J 2 bases, leaving 15 bases between the germline ends. The CDR3 covers 15 residues. Germline CDR1 SGDLS, CDR2 YYNGEE. The CDR3 region has the DNA TGTGCCAGCAGCCTTTTGGACACCGTAAACTATGGCTACACCTTC. It yields the protein CASSLLDTVNYGYTF. Based on the CDR3 plus reference TRBV9 and TRBJ1-2, the full variable domain is DSGVTQTPKHLITATGQRVTLRCSPRSGDLSVYWYQQSLDQGLQFLIQYYNGEERAKGNILERFSAQQFPDLHSELNLSSLELGDSALYFCASSLLDTVNYGYTFGSGTRLTVV.

Only one count was recorded for this clone. V gene TRBV5-1 combines with J gene TRBJ1-1, with D perhaps matching TRBD1 (5 bases). The germline CDR1 and CDR2 sequences are SGHRS and YFSETQ. The CDR3 consists of 16 residues. V lost 3 bases and J 2 bases, leaving 17 bases between the germline ends. DNA for the CDR3: TGCGCCAGCAGCTCCTCCTGGGGCAGCCTAAACACTGAAGCTTTCTTT. Protein sequence: CASSSSWGSLNTEAFF.

The J gene is TRBJ1-4, the V gene TRBV6-5; D uncertain. The CDR3 length is 15 residues. V was cut by 6 bases and J by 7 bases, with 18 bases left in between. Germline assignment: CDR1 MNHEY and CDR2 SVGAGI. The chain's CDR3 is CASRAFGSSVEKLFF. As DNA, the CDR3 is TGTGCCAGCAGGGCGTTTGGGTCCTCCGTTGAAAAACTGTTTTTT.

The V gene is TRBV29-1, the J gene TRBJ2-7; D gene unclear. The CDR3 spans 13 residues. V was cut by 6 bases and J by 2 bases, with 14 bases left in between. From germline, CDR1 is SQVTM and CDR2 ANQGSEA. CDR3 sequence: CSVRRTATYEQYF. DNA of the CDR3: TGCAGCGTACGACGGACCGCTACCTACGAGCAGTACTTC.